These 24 T cell receptor beta chains were sequenced from one sample in a study of shared clonotypes between healthy human individuals. Naive CD8 cells, CD45RO-negative and positively selected for CCR7, excluded terminally differentiated effector memory CD45RA+ cells. Profiled with immunoSEQ multiplex PCR; TCRdb holds only in-frame clones, not every one. The sample has some 2.1 million clones, 93% seen once. The specimen sequenced was naive CD8+ T cells from PBMCs. The receptor set was obtained from a man aged 18 to 29 in good health. Some clones in this sample may be carry-over from other donors' samples.

CDR3 amino acids: CASSRSGSGEQYF. CDR3 bases: TGTGCCAGCAGCCGCTCAGGGTCGGGGGAGCAGTACTTC. The chain carries TRBV7-9 and TRBJ2-7, with D perhaps matching TRBD1 or TRBD2 (5 bases each). Germline V lookup: CDR1 SEHNR, CDR2 FQNEAQ (reference sequence). This CDR3 contains 13 residues. The V and J ends lost 5 bases and 7 bases respectively, with 15 bases between them. The whole variable domain, filled in from reference TRBV7-9 and TRBJ2-7, reads DTGVSQNPRHKITKRGQNVTFRCDPISEHNRLYWYRQTLGQGPEFLTYFQNEAQLEKSRLLSDRFSAERPKGSFSTLEIQRTEQGDSAMYLCASSRSGSGEQYFGPGTRLTVT.

V usage is TRBV28 and J usage is TRBJ2-1, with D tentatively TRBD1 or TRBD2 (6 bases each). Trimming stripped 6 bases from V and 10 bases from J, with 22 bases between. Germline V gives CDR1 MDHEN, CDR2 SYDVKM. The CDR3 extends over 15 amino acids. The CDR3 DNA is TGTGCCAGCAGCCGAGGGGGGACTTATGAGAGGGAGCAGTTCTTC. Protein: CASSRGGTYEREQFF.

The genes are TRBV30 and TRBJ1-6; D perhaps matches TRBD1 (5 bases). Germline CDR1 GTSNPN, CDR2 SVGIG (reference sequence). V gave up 4 bases and J gave up 4 bases, with 8 bases separating them. This CDR3 has 13 amino acids. The CDR3 region has the DNA TGTGCCTGGATCACAGGATATAATTCACCCCTCCACTTT. Its translation is CAWITGYNSPLHF.

In the case of this clone: The same CDR3 arises from other DNA sequences in this sample as well. V usage is TRBV5-6 and J usage is TRBJ2-7, with a possible D match to TRBD2 (6 bases). This CDR3 has 13 amino acids. Germline V gene lookup returns CDR1 SGHDT and CDR2 YYEEEE. Trimming pared 3 bases from V and 3 bases from J, leaving 10 bases between. For the CDR3, the DNA is TGTGCCAGCAGCTCCGGGACTTACTACGAGCAGTACTTC. It encodes CASSSGTYYEQYF.

On this clone: A read error may be the cause here, since a much bigger clone is one base away. This chain uses TRBV7-9 with TRBJ2-7, with D hard to call. There are 11 residues in the CDR3. With 5 bases removed from V and 3 bases from J, the gap between germline ends came to 5 bases. Germline lookup yields CDR1 SEHNR and CDR2 FQNEAQ (reference sequence). CDR3 sequence reads: CASSIGYEQYF. The CDR3 nucleotides are TGTGCCAGCAGCATAGGCTACGAGCAGTACTTC.

The chain employs TRBV27 and TRBJ2-4, with D possibly TRBD2 on 6 matching bases. Germline CDR1 reads MNHEY; CDR2 reads SMNVEV (reference sequence). This CDR3 is 16 amino acids long. V lost 0 bases and J lost 1, with 10 bases in between. Written as DNA, the CDR3 is TGTGCCAGCAGTTTATCTGGGGGGAGGGCCAAAAACATTCAGTACTTC. Its translation is CASSLSGGRAKNIQYF.

This chain joins TRBV27 and TRBJ2-3; D is unclear. Germline assignment: CDR1 MNHEY and CDR2 SMNVEV (reference sequence). CDR3 length equals 14 residues. The ends were cut back, 7 bases at V and 3 bases at J, with 14 bases in the middle. CDR3 amino acids: CASTPRAVTDTQYF. The CDR3 nucleotides are TGTGCCAGCACCCCCCGGGCCGTTACAGATACGCAGTATTTT.

The CDR3 region is CASSPTFRETQYF. CDR3 nucleotide sequence: TGTGCCAGCAGCCCAACGTTCAGGGAGACCCAGTACTTC. The genes are TRBV7-9 and TRBJ2-5; D call uncertain. Trimming left V 5 bases short and J 5 bases short, with 12 bases between. This CDR3 is built from 13 residues. The V gene's germline CDR1 is SEHNR and CDR2 FQNEAQ (reference sequence). Full variable domain (missing parts from reference TRBV7-9 and TRBJ2-5): DTGVSQNPRHKITKRGQNVTFRCDPISEHNRLYWYRQTLGQGPEFLTYFQNEAQLEKSRLLSDRFSAERPKGSFSTLEIQRTEQGDSAMYLCASSPTFRETQYFGPGTRLLVL.

This chain joins TRBV10-2 and TRBJ1-5; D gene ambiguous. Germline CDR1 reads WSHSY; CDR2 reads SAAADI. The CDR3 runs 15 residues. Between the trimmed V and J ends, which lost 8 bases and 4 bases, there was a span of 18 bases. CDR3 sequence: CASGQDGALNQPQHF. The CDR3 DNA sequence: TGCGCCAGCGGCCAAGACGGTGCTCTTAATCAGCCCCAGCATTTT.

The chain recombines TRBV29-1 with TRBJ2-7, with 7 bases matching TRBD2. The CDR3 consists of 13 residues. After removal of 5 bases from V and 4 bases from J, the junction contained 8 bases not matched to a gene. Germline CDR1 and CDR2: SQVTM and ANQGSEA. This chain's CDR3 is CSVRTSDTYEQYF. CDR3 sequence (DNA): TGCAGCGTTAGAACTAGCGACACATACGAGCAGTACTTC.

V is TRBV27 and J is TRBJ2-7; 8 bases map to TRBD1. This CDR3 contains 16 residues. Germline CDR1 is MNHEY and CDR2 is SMNVEV (reference sequence). V lost 5 bases and J lost 2; bases outside the gene matches: 11. CDR3 loop: CASSILTGTGPYEQYF. CDR3 nucleotides: TGTGCCAGCAGTATTCTTACCGGGACAGGCCCCTACGAGCAGTACTTC.

The rearrangement joins TRBV7-8 to TRBJ2-4, with TRBD2 matching over 7 bases. The V segment lost 5 bases and the J segment 0 bases; nucleotides outside the gene matches: 4. This CDR3 comprises 15 residues. Germline V gene data show CDR1 as SGHVS and CDR2 as FQNEAQ. The CDR3 sequence is CASSPGGVAKNIQYF. The CDR3 DNA follows: TGTGCCAGCAGCCCGGGGGGTGTAGCCAAAAACATTCAGTACTTC.

The chain combines TRBV5-4 with TRBJ2-6; D gene unclear. Germline CDR1 and CDR2: SGHNT and YYREEE (reference sequence). This CDR3 spans 17 amino acids. The V gene lost 0 bases and the J gene lost 0 bases, with 10 bases spanning the gap. For the CDR3, the DNA is TGTGCCAGCAGCTTGGTACCGGAGAACTCTGGGGCCAACGTCCTGACTTTC. The encoded protein is CASSLVPENSGANVLTF. The full variable domain, with the rest looked up from reference TRBV5-4 and TRBJ2-6, is ETGVTQSPTHLIKTRGQQVTLRCSSQSGHNTVSWYQQALGQGPQFIFQYYREEENGRGNFPPRFSGLQFPNYSSELNVNALELDDSALYLCASSLVPENSGANVLTFGAGSRLTVL.

This clone came up once. The chain is built from TRBV27 and TRBJ2-3; TRBD2 agrees at 11 bases. V shed 5 bases, J shed 4 bases, and the junction held 20 bases outside the gene matches. The CDR3 covers 20 residues. CDR1 MNHEY and CDR2 SMNVEV come from the germline V gene (reference sequence). The CDR3 DNA reads as TGTGCCAGCAGTAGGATAGCGGGAGGGCCGTGGAAGGTAGTGTCAGATACGCAGTATTTT. This sequence encodes CASSRIAGGPWKVVSDTQYF.

The J gene is TRBJ2-4, the V gene TRBV4-2, with TRBD2 as a possible D gene (6 bases). Looked up from germline, CDR1 is LGHNA and CDR2 is YNFKEQ. This CDR3 has 13 residues. The germline V and J ends were trimmed by 4 bases and 5 bases, with 9 bases remaining between them. This CDR3 is CASSPTSENIQYF. The CDR3 bases are TGTGCCAGCAGCCCGACTAGTGAAAACATTCAGTACTTC.

V gene TRBV28 combines with J gene TRBJ2-1; 9 bases map to TRBD2. The germline V gene encodes CDR1 MDHEN and CDR2 SYDVKM. The CDR3 totals 16 residues. With 6 bases clipped from V and 0 bases from J, the junction kept 6 bases outside the gene matches. The CDR3 DNA is TGTGCCAGCAGCCGAACGACTAGCGGCTCCTACAATGAGCAGTTCTTC. This codes for CASSRTTSGSYNEQFF.

The chain combines TRBV6-6 with TRBJ2-1; D call uncertain. There are 13 residues in the CDR3. Per germline, CDR1 MNHNY and CDR2 SVGAGI (reference sequence). The germline V and J ends were trimmed by 4 bases and 6 bases, with 10 bases remaining between them. The CDR3: CASSWVVSNEQFF. The DNA of the CDR3 is TGTGCCAGCAGTTGGGTCGTTAGCAATGAGCAGTTCTTC.

The chain combines TRBV10-2 with TRBJ2-6, with 8 bases aligning to TRBD1. Germline CDR1 and CDR2: WSHSY and SAAADI. Losses at the gene ends were 10 bases for V and 2 bases for J; bases not matched to a gene: 7. The CDR3 contains 15 residues. CDR3 coding DNA: TGCGCCACTTCAGGGGGCGGGACTGGGGCCAACGTCCTGACTTTC. Translated, it gives CATSGGGTGANVLTF.

The chain employs TRBV7-9 and TRBJ1-4; the match to TRBD1 covers 7 bases. The CDR3 totals 16 residues. CDR1 and CDR2 (germline): SEHNR, FQNEAQ (reference sequence). J was trimmed by 5 bases and V by 5 bases; bases with no gene match: 11. CDR3 in amino acids: CASSQPSQGHNEKLFF. DNA for the CDR3: TGTGCCAGCAGCCAGCCCTCACAGGGGCACAATGAAAAACTGTTTTTT. Together with reference TRBV7-9 and TRBJ1-4, the CDR3 gives the full variable domain: DTGVSQNPRHKITKRGQNVTFRCDPISEHNRLYWYRQTLGQGPEFLTYFQNEAQLEKSRLLSDRFSAERPKGSFSTLEIQRTEQGDSAMYLCASSQPSQGHNEKLFFGSGTQLSVL.

A few counts support this clone. Other DNA sequences within the sample encode an identical CDR3. CDR3 DNA: TGCAGCGTTGGCGGAGGAAACACTGAAGCTTTCTTT. This encodes CSVGGGNTEAFF. The chain uses TRBV29-1 and TRBJ1-1, with D unresolved. CDR1 is SQVTM, CDR2 ANQGSEA, per germline. The CDR3 has 12 residues. Trimming took off 4 bases at V and 2 bases at J, with 8 bases between the two ends.

The chain couples TRBV7-8 to TRBJ2-5; tentatively, D is TRBD2 (5 bases). Trimming shortened V by 5 bases and J by 3 bases, and 13 bases separated the two germline ends. The CDR3 is 14 residues long. Germline V gene sequence: CDR1 SGHVS, CDR2 FQNEAQ. The CDR3 nucleotides read TGTGCCAGCAGCCCGACTTCGGGAAAAGAGACCCAGTACTTC. This codes for CASSPTSGKETQYF. The variable domain in full, completed from reference TRBV7-8 and TRBJ2-5, reads GAGVSQSPRYKVAKRGQDVALRCDPISGHVSLFWYQQALGQGPEFLTYFQNEAQLDKSGLPSDRFFAERPEGSVSTLKIQRTQQEDSAVYLCASSPTSGKETQYFGPGTRLLVL.

The chain recombines TRBV6-1 with TRBJ1-1; D remains ambiguous. Trimming left V 7 bases short and J 4 bases short, with 10 bases between. Germline CDR1 MNHNS, CDR2 SASEGT. This CDR3 spans 12 amino acids. The CDR3 region has the DNA TGTGCCAGCACGGAAGAGCGCACTGAAGCTTTCTTT. Translating it yields CASTEERTEAFF.

The J gene is TRBJ2-3, the V gene TRBV2; the D call may be TRBD1 or TRBD2 (5 bases each). The V end lost 8 bases, the J end lost 4 bases, and 16 bases lay between the germline ends. Germline V lookup: CDR1 SNHLY, CDR2 FYNNEI. CDR3 length: 14 residues. CDR3 coding DNA: TGTGCCAGCGTGCCGGGGCCAGCCCCAGATACGCAGTATTTT. This translates into CASVPGPAPDTQYF.

This clone was seen once. The CDR3 DNA follows: TGTGCCAGCAGCCAAGTTCAGGGGGCTTGGGAGACCCAGTACTTC. It is translated as CASSQVQGAWETQYF. The chain uses TRBV14 and TRBJ2-5, with 8 bases identical to TRBD1. The length of the CDR3 is 15 residues. Germline values: CDR1 SGHDN, CDR2 FVKESK. The J segment lost 5 bases and the V segment lost 1 base, leaving 6 bases of the junction unmatched.